This TCR beta chain was retrieved from a study of shared clonotypes between healthy human individuals. This clone was recorded once. Antigen specificity is unknown. Replicate PCRs run on sorted subsets employed approximately 200 ng DNA, approximately 30,000 T cell genomes. TCRdb's copy holds only in-frame clones and misses some; the assay was immunoSEQ multiplex PCR. The sample carries roughly 1,500,000 clones, roughly 98% recorded once. The CDR3 runs 15 residues. The V gene lost 5 bases and the J gene lost 2 bases, with 12 bases spanning the gap. Germline V gene data show CDR1 as MNHNS and CDR2 as SASEGT. General study findings and limits: Owing to a small donor count, the genetic and exposure-history diversity represented was limited. Larger estimated richness was generally seen in naive subsets than in memory subsets. For naive CD4 cells, roughly 4.6% of clonotypes were shared across a handful of donors.

The V gene is TRBV6-1, the J gene TRBJ2-2, with TRBD1 as a possible D gene (5 bases). This receptor was taken from a man aged 25-40 years in good health. The specimen was naive CD4+ T cells sorted from blood. Regarding subset: CD45RA+ positively selected. CDR3 in amino acids: CASSTKTENTGELFF. DNA for the CDR3: TGTGCCAGCAGTACCAAGACAGAAAACACCGGGGAGCTGTTTTTT.